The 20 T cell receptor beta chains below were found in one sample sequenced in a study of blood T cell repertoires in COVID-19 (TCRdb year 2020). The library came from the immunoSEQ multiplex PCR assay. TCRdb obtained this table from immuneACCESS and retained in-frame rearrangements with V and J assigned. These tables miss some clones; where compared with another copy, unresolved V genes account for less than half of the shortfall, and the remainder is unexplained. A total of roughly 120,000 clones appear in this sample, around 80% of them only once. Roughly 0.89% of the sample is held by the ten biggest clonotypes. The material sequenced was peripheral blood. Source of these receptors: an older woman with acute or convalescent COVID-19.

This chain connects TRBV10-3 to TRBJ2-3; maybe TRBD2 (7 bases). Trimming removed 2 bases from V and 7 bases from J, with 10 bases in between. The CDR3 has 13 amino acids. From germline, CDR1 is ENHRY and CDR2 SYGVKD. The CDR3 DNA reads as TGTGCCATCAGTGAGGGGAGGGACAATACGCAGTATTTT. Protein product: CAISEGRDNTQYF.

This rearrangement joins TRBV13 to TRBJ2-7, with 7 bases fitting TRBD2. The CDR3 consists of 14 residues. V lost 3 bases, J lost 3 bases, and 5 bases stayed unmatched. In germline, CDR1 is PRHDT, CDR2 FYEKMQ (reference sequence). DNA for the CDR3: TGTGCCAGCAGCTTCTCAGGGAGGGACTACGAGCAGTACTTC. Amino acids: CASSFSGRDYEQYF.

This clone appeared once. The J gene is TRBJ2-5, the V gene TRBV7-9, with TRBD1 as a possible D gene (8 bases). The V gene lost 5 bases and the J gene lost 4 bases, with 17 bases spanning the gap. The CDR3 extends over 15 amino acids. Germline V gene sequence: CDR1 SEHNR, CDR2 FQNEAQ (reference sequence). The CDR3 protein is CASSPTGGDGETQYF. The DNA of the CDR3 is TGTGCCAGCAGCCCTACAGGGGGGGATGGAGAGACCCAGTACTTC.

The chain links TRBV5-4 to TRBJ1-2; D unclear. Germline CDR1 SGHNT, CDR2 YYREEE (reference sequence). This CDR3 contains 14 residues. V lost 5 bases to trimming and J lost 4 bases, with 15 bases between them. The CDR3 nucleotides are TGTGCCAGCAGTCAAGTGGACTTTGCCTATGGCTACACCTTC. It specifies CASSQVDFAYGYTF.

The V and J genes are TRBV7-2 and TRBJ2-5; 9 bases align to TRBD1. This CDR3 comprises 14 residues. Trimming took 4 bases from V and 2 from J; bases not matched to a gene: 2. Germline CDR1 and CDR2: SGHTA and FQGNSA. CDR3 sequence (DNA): TGTGCCAGCAGCTGGGACAGGGTTCAAGAGACCCAGTACTTC. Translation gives CASSWDRVQETQYF.

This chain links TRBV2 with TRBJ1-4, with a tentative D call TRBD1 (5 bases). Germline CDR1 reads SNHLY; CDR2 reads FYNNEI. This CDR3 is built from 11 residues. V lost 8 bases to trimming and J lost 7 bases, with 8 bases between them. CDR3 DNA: TGTGCCAGCGACAGTCTTGAAAAACTGTTTTTT. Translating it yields CASDSLEKLFF.

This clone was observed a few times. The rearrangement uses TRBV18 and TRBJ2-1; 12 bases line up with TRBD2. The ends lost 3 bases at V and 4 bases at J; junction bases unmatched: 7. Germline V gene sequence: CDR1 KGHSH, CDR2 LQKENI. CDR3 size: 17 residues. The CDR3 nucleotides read TGTGCCAGCTCACCCAGGACCGGGACTAGCGGGTACAATGAGCAGTTCTTC. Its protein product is CASSPRTGTSGYNEQFF.

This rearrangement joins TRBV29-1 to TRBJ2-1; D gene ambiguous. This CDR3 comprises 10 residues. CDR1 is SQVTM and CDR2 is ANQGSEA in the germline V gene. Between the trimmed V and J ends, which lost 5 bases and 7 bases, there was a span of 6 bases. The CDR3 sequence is CSVLENEQFF. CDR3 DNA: TGCAGCGTTCTCGAGAATGAGCAGTTCTTC.

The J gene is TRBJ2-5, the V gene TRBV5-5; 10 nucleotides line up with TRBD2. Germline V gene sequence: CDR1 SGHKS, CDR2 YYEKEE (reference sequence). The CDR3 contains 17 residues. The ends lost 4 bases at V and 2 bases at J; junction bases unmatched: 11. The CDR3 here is CASSPGPSGSAQETQYF. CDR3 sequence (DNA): TGTGCCAGCAGCCCAGGGCCTAGCGGGAGCGCACAAGAGACCCAGTACTTC.

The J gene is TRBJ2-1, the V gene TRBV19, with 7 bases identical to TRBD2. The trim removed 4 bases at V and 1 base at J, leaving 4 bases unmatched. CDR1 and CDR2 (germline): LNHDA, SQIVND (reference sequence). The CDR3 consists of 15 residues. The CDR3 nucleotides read TGTGCCAGTAGTACCACTAGCGTTTCCTACAATGAGCAGTTCTTC. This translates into CASSTTSVSYNEQFF.

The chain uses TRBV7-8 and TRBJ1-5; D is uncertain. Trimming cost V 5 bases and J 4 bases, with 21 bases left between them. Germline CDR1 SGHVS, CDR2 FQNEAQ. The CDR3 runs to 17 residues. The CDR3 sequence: CASSPTRRGDGNQPQHF. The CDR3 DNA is TGTGCCAGCAGCCCAACCCGGAGAGGCGACGGTAATCAGCCCCAGCATTTT.

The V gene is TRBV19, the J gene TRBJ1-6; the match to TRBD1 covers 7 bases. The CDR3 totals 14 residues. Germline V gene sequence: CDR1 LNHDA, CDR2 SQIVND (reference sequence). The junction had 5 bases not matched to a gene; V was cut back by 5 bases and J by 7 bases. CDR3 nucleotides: TGTGCCAGTAGTGGGACAGAATTCAATTCACCCCTCCACTTT. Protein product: CASSGTEFNSPLHF.

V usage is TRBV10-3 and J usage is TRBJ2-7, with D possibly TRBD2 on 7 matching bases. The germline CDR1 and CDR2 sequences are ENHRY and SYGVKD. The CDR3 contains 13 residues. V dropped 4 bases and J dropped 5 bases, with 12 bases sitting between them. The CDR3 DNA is TGTGCCATCAGTGGATGGGAGGGGGACGAGCAGTACTTC. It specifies CAISGWEGDEQYF.

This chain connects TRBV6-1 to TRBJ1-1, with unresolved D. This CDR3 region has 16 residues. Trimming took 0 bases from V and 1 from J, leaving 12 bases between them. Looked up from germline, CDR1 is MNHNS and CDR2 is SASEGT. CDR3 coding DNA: TGTGCCAGCAGTGAAGCGCTTCTGGGAGGGAACACTGAAGCTTTCTTT. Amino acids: CASSEALLGGNTEAFF.

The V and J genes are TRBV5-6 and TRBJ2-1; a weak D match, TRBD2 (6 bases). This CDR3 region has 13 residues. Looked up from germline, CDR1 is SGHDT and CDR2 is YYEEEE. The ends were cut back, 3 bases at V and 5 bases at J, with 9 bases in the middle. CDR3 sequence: CASSWRGNNEQFF. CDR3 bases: TGTGCCAGCAGCTGGAGGGGAAACAATGAGCAGTTCTTC.

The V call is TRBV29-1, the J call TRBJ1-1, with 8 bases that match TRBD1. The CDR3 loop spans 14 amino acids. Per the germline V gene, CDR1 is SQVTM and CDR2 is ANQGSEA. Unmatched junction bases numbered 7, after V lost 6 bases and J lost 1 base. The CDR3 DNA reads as TGCAGCGTCCACCCGGGACAGGCGAACACTGAAGCTTTCTTT. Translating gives CSVHPGQANTEAFF.

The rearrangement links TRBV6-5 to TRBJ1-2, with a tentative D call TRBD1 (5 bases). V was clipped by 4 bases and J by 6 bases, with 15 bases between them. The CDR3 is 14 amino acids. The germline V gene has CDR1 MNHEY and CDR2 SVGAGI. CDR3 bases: TGTGCCAGCAGTTCTCCCACGGGGGATAATGGCTACACCTTC. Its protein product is CASSSPTGDNGYTF.

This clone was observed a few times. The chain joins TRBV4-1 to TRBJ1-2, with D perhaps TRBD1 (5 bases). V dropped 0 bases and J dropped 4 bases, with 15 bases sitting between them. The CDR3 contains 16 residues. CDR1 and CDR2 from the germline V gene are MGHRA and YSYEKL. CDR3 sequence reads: CASSQDTGGLSYGYTF. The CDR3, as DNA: TGCGCCAGCAGCCAAGATACGGGGGGACTCTCCTATGGCTACACCTTC.

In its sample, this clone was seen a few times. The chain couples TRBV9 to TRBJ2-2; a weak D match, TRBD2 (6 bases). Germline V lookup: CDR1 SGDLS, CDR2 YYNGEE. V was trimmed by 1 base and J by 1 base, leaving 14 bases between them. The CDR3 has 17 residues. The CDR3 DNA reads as TGTGCCAGCAGCGTAATGGGTCAAGCGGGGAACACCGGGGAGCTGTTTTTT. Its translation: CASSVMGQAGNTGELFF. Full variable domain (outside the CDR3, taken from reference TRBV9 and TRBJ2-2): DSGVTQTPKHLITATGQRVTLRCSPRSGDLSVYWYQQSLDQGLQFLIQYYNGEERAKGNILERFSAQQFPDLHSELNLSSLELGDSALYFCASSVMGQAGNTGELFFGEGSRLTVL.

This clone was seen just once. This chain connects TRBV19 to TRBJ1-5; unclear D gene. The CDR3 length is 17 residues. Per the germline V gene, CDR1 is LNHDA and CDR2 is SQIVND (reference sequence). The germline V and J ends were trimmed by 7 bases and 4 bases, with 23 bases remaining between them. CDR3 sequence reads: CASTLGMASQRNQPQHF. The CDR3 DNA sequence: TGTGCCAGTACTCTAGGTATGGCCTCCCAAAGGAATCAGCCCCAGCATTTT.